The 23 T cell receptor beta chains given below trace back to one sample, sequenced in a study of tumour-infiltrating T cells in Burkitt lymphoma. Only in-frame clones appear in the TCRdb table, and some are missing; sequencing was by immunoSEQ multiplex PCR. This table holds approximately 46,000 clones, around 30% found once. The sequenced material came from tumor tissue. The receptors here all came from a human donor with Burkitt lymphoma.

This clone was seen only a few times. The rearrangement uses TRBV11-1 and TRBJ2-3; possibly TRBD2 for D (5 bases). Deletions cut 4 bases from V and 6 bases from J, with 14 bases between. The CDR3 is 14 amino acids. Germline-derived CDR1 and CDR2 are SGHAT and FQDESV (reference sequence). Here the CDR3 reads CASSSTPGKDTQYF. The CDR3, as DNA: TGTGCCAGCAGCTCGACTCCGGGAAAGGATACGCAGTATTTT.

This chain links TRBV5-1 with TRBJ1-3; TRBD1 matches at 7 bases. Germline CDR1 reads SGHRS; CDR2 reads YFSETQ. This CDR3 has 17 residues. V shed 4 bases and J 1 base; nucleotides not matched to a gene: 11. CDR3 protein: CASSLGPGGFSGNTIYF. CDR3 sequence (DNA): TGCGCCAGCAGCCTCGGGCCAGGGGGGTTTTCTGGAAACACCATATATTTT.

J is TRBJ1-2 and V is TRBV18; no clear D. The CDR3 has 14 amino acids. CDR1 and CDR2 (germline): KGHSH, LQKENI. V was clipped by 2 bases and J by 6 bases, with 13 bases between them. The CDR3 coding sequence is TGTGCCAGCTCACCAAACGGAGGGCGGGATGGCTACACCTTC. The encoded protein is CASSPNGGRDGYTF.

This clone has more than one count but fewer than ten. The CDR3 sequence: CASSPRDRVTEAFF. As DNA, the CDR3 is TGTGCCAGCAGCCCGCGGGACCGGGTCACTGAAGCTTTCTTT. The chain joins TRBV7-2 to TRBJ1-1; the D gene is possibly TRBD1 (5 bases). The CDR3 sequence is 14 residues long. CDR1 SGHTA and CDR2 FQGNSA come from the germline V gene. Trimming took off 5 bases at V and 4 bases at J, with 14 bases between the two ends.

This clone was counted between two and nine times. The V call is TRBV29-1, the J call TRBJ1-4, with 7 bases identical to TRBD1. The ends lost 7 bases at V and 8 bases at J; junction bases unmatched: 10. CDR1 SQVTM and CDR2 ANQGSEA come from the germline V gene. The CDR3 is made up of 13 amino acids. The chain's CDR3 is CSALTGSKEKLFF. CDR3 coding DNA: TGCAGCGCCTTGACAGGGAGTAAAGAAAAACTGTTTTTT.

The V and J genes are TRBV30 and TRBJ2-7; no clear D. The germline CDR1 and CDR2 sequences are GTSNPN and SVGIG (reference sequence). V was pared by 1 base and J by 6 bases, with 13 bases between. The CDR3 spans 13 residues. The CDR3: CAWSGGGRSEQYF. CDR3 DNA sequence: TGTGCCTGGAGTGGAGGCGGTCGGTCCGAGCAGTACTTC.

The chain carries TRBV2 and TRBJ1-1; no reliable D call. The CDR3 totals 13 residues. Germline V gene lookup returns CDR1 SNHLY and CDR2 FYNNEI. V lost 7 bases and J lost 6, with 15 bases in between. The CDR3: CASMTDGLAEAFF. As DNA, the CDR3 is TGTGCCAGCATGACTGACGGGCTCGCTGAAGCTTTCTTT.

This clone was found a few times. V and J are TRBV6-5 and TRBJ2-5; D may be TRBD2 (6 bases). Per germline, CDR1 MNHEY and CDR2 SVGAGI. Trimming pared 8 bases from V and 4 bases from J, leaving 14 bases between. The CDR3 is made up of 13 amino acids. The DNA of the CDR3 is TGTGCCAGCGGCCCGGGACTTGGAGAGACCCAGTACTTC. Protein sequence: CASGPGLGETQYF.

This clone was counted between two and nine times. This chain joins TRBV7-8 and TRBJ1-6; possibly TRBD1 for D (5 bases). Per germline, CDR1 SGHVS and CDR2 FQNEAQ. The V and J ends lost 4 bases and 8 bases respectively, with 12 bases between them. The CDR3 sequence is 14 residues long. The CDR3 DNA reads TGTGCCAGCAGCTCACGGCAGGGAGATTCACCCCTCCACTTT. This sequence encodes CASSSRQGDSPLHF.

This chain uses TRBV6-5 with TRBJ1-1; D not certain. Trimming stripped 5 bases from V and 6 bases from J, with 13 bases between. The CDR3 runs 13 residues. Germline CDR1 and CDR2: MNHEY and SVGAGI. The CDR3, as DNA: TGTGCCAGCAGTCACGGACTACGGGCTGAAGCTTTCTTT. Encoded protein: CASSHGLRAEAFF.

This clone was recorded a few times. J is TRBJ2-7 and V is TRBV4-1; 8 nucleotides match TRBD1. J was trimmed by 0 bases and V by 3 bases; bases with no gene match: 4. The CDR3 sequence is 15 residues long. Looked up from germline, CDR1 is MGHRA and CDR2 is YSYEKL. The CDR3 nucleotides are TGCGCCAGCAGCCACCTACAGGGGGGCTCCTACGAGCAGTACTTC. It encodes CASSHLQGGSYEQYF.

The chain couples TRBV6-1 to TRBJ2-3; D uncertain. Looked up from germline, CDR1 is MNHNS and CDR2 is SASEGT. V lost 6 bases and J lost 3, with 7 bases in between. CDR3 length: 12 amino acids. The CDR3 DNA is TGTGCCAGCAGACAGCAAACAGATACGCAGTATTTT. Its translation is CASRQQTDTQYF.

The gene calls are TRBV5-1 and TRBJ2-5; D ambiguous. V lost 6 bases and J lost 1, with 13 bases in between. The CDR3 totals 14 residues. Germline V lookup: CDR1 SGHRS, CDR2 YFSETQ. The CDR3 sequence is CASNRAGLQETQYF. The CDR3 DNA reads TGCGCCAGCAATCGCGCCGGCCTCCAAGAGACCCAGTACTTC.

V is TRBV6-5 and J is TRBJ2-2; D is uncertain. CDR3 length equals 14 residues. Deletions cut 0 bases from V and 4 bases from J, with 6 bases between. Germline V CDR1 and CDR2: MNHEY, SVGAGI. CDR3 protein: CASSYSEPTGELFF. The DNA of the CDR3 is TGTGCCAGCAGTTACTCGGAACCCACCGGGGAGCTGTTTTTT.

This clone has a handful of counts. The DNA of the CDR3 is TGTGCCAGTAGTATCGAGCAGGGGAGACAGCCCCAGCATTTT. This encodes CASSIEQGRQPQHF. The chain carries TRBV19 and TRBJ1-5; possible D gene TRBD1, 6 bases. Trimming shortened V by 3 bases and J by 7 bases, and 13 bases separated the two germline ends. This CDR3 is built from 14 residues. The germline gives CDR1 LNHDA, CDR2 SQIVND (reference sequence). Supplemented by reference TRBV19 and TRBJ1-5, the full variable domain reads DGGITQSPKYLFRKEGQNVTLSCEQNLNHDAMYWYRQDPGQGLRLIYYSQIVNDFQKGDIAEGYSVSREKKESFPLTVTSAQKNPTAFYLCASSIEQGRQPQHFGDGTRLSIL.

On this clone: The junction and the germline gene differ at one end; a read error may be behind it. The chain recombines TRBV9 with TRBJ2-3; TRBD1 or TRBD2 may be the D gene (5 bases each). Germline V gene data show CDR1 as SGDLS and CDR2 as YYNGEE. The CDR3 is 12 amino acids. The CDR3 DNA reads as TGTGCCAGCAGCTGGGGGTCAGATATGCAGTATTTT. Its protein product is CASSWGSDMQYF.

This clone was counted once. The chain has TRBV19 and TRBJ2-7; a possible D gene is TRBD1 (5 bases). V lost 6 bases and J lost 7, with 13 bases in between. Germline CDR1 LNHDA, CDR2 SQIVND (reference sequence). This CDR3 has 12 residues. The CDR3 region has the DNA TGTGCCAGTAGCACTGGGGCGCGGGAGCAGTACTTC. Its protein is CASSTGAREQYF.

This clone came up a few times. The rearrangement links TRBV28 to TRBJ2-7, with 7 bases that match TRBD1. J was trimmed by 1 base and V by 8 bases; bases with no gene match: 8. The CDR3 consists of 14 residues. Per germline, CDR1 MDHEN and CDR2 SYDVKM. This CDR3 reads CASEPGQKSYEQYF. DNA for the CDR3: TGTGCCAGCGAGCCGGGACAGAAATCCTACGAGCAGTACTTC.

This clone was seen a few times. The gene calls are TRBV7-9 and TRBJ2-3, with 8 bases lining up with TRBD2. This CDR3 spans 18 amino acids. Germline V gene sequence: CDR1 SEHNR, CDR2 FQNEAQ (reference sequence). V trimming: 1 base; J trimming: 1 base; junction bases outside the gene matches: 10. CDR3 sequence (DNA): TGTGCCAGCAGCTTAGGAAGCGGGGGCCCCAGTCGCACAGATACGCAGTATTTT. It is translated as CASSLGSGGPSRTDTQYF.

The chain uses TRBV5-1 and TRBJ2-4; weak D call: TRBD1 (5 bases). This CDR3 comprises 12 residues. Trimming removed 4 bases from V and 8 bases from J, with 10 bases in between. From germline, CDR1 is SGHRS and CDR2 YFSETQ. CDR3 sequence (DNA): TGCGCCAGCAGCAATGGACAAGACATTCAGTACTTC. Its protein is CASSNGQDIQYF.

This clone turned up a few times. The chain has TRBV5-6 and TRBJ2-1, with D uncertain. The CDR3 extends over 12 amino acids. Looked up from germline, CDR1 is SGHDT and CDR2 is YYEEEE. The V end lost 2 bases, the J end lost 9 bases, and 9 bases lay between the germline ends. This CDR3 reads CASSFTRLEQFF. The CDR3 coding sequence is TGTGCCAGCAGCTTTACACGGCTTGAGCAGTTCTTC.

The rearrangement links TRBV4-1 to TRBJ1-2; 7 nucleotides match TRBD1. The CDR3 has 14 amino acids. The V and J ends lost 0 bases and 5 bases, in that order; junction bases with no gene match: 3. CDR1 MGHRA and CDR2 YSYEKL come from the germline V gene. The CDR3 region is CASSQDATGYGYTF. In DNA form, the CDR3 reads TGCGCCAGCAGCCAAGACGCGACAGGGTATGGCTACACCTTC.

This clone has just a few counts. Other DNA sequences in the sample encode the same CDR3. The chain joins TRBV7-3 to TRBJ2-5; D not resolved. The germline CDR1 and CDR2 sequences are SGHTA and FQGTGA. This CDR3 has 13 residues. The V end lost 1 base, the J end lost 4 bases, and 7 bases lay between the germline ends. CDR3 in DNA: TGTGCCAGCAGCTTAAGTGTGGGAGAGACCCAGTACTTC. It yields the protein CASSLSVGETQYF.